Each of the 14 T cell receptor beta chains below was sequenced from the same sample in a study of blood T cell repertoires in COVID-19. Only in-frame clones appear in the TCRdb table, and some are missing; sequencing was by immunoSEQ multiplex PCR. The sample lists more than 95,000 clones, about three quarters occurring once. Sequencing used peripheral blood. The receptors come from a man between 65 and 85 years old with acute or convalescent COVID-19.

V and J are TRBV19 and TRBJ1-5, with a weak D call TRBD1 (6 bases). The V end lost 4 bases, the J end lost 2 bases, and 12 bases lay between the germline ends. The CDR3 sequence is 15 residues long. Germline V gene sequence: CDR1 LNHDA, CDR2 SQIVND (reference sequence). The CDR3 is CASSTLQGGNQPQHF. CDR3 DNA: TGTGCCAGTAGTACCCTACAGGGCGGCAATCAGCCCCAGCATTTT.

This clone was seen a single time. The chain uses TRBV6-5 and TRBJ2-1; D might be TRBD2 (5 bases). This CDR3 has 15 amino acids. Germline V gene data show CDR1 as MNHEY and CDR2 as SVGAGI. The V end was cut by 6 bases, the J end by 3 bases, with 15 bases between. The CDR3 sequence: CASSPAEVDYNEQFF. CDR3 nucleotides: TGTGCCAGCAGCCCCGCGGAGGTGGACTACAATGAGCAGTTCTTC.

This clone has just a few counts. The rearrangement joins TRBV11-3 to TRBJ2-1; no clear D. The CDR3 contains 15 residues. V was shortened by 1 base and J by 2 bases, with 9 bases between the two germline ends. The V gene's germline CDR1 is SGHNT and CDR2 YENEEA. CDR3 residues: CASSLAGMTYNEQFF. The CDR3 DNA reads TGTGCCAGCAGCTTAGCGGGTATGACCTACAATGAGCAGTTCTTC. Full variable domain (remainder filled in from reference TRBV11-3 and TRBJ2-1): EAGVVQSPRYKIIEKKQPVAFWCNPISGHNTLYWYLQNLGQGPELLIRYENEEAVDDSQLPKDRFSAERLKGVDSTLKIQPAELGDSAVYLCASSLAGMTYNEQFFGPGTRLTVL.

This CDR3 is CASSPRTGELFF. The CDR3 region has the DNA TGTGCCAGCAGTCCCCGCACCGGGGAGCTGTTTTTT. The rearrangement uses TRBV6-2 or TRBV6-3 and TRBJ2-2; no clear D. Germline lookup yields CDR1 MNHEY and CDR2 SVGEGT. Trimming cost V 5 bases and J 4 bases, with 5 bases left between them. CDR3 size: 12 residues.

In this sample, this clone turned up a few times. This chain joins TRBV6-5 and TRBJ1-4; TRBD1 matches at 9 bases. CDR3 length equals 15 residues. Per the germline V gene, CDR1 is MNHEY and CDR2 is SVGAGI. V was clipped by 0 bases and J by 7 bases; unmatched bases: 3. The CDR3 spells CASSYSGQGSEKLFF. In DNA, the CDR3 is TGTGCCAGCAGTTACTCCGGACAGGGGAGTGAAAAACTGTTTTTT.

This clone was detected only once. V is TRBV2 and J is TRBJ2-7, with 11 bases matching TRBD2. Germline V CDR1 and CDR2: SNHLY, FYNNEI. The CDR3 spans 17 residues. Unmatched junction bases numbered 16, after V lost 6 bases and J lost 6 bases. The DNA for the CDR3 is TGTGCCAGCAGAACCTATAGCGGGAGGGCCCAAGGTTTCGAGCAGTACTTC. It is translated as CASRTYSGRAQGFEQYF.

The chain has TRBV5-4 and TRBJ1-5; no clear D gene. In germline, CDR1 is SGHNT, CDR2 YYREEE (reference sequence). V dropped 0 bases and J dropped 5 bases, with 6 bases sitting between them. The CDR3 consists of 13 residues. CDR3 in amino acids: CASSLDPDQPQHF. The CDR3 DNA sequence: TGTGCCAGCAGCTTGGACCCAGATCAGCCCCAGCATTTT. The entire variable domain, with the rest obtained from reference TRBV5-4 and TRBJ1-5, is as follows: ETGVTQSPTHLIKTRGQQVTLRCSSQSGHNTVSWYQQALGQGPQFIFQYYREEENGRGNFPPRFSGLQFPNYSSELNVNALELDDSALYLCASSLDPDQPQHFGDGTRLSIL.

This sequence joins TRBV29-1 and TRBJ2-7; TRBD1 might be the D (6 bases). Per the germline V gene, CDR1 is SQVTM and CDR2 is ANQGSEA. This CDR3 is 12 amino acids long. V shed 3 bases and J shed 2 bases, with 8 bases lying between them. CDR3 in DNA: TGCAGCGTTGAGGACAGAGCCTACGAGCAGTACTTC. The encoded protein is CSVEDRAYEQYF.

The chain is built from TRBV10-3 and TRBJ2-5, with D possibly being TRBD1 (6 bases). The V gene's germline CDR1 is ENHRY and CDR2 SYGVKD. This CDR3 is built from 13 residues. Trimming stripped 2 bases from V and 5 bases from J, with 9 bases between. The CDR3 protein is CAISEDQGETQYF. The CDR3 region has the DNA TGTGCCATCAGTGAGGACCAGGGGGAGACCCAGTACTTC.

The chain couples TRBV9 to TRBJ1-3; 12 nucleotides agree with TRBD1. V gave up 4 bases and J gave up 1 base; unmatched junction bases: 6. From germline, CDR1 is SGDLS and CDR2 YYNGEE. There are 17 residues in the CDR3. The CDR3 region is CASSSGTGGLSGNTIYF. CDR3 in DNA: TGTGCCAGCAGCTCCGGGACAGGGGGCTTATCTGGAAACACCATATATTTT. Using reference TRBV9 and TRBJ1-3 for the parts outside the CDR3, the full variable domain is DSGVTQTPKHLITATGQRVTLRCSPRSGDLSVYWYQQSLDQGLQFLIQYYNGEERAKGNILERFSAQQFPDLHSELNLSSLELGDSALYFCASSSGTGGLSGNTIYFGEGSWLTVV.

V and J are TRBV19 and TRBJ1-4, with TRBD1 identical over 8 bases. The trim removed 9 bases at V and 5 bases at J, leaving 8 bases unmatched. The germline V gene encodes CDR1 LNHDA and CDR2 SQIVND (reference sequence). This CDR3 contains 14 residues. The CDR3 is CASCTGGLNEKLFF. The CDR3 nucleotides are TGTGCCAGCTGTACAGGGGGTCTAAATGAAAAACTGTTTTTT.

This clone appeared a few times. The V gene is TRBV19, the J gene TRBJ1-1; D ambiguous. This CDR3 region has 13 residues. Between the trimmed V and J ends, which lost 5 bases and 7 bases, there was a span of 14 bases. Germline values: CDR1 LNHDA, CDR2 SQIVND (reference sequence). In DNA form, the CDR3 reads TGTGCCAGTAGTTTCGACATACTGGGTGAAGCTTTCTTT. This translates into CASSFDILGEAFF.

The rearrangement uses TRBV3-1 (or the pseudogene TRBV3-2) and TRBJ1-3; D remains ambiguous. The CDR3 extends over 14 amino acids. Trimming removed 3 bases from V and 0 bases from J, with 6 bases in between. CDR1 and CDR2 (germline): LGHDT, YNNKEL (reference sequence). The CDR3 DNA follows: TGTGCCAGCAGCCACGCGGGCTCTGGAAACACCATATATTTT. Its translation is CASSHAGSGNTIYF.

The chain combines TRBV14 with TRBJ2-3; 13 bases agree with TRBD2. Per germline, CDR1 SGHDN and CDR2 FVKESK. Trimming cost V 4 bases and J 2 bases; bases outside gene matches: 3. The CDR3 is 16 residues long. The CDR3 bases are TGTGCCAGCAGCCCGGGACTAGCGGGGATCACAGATACGCAGTATTTT. This sequence encodes CASSPGLAGITDTQYF.